The following is a TCR beta chain sequence with its context. Seattle participants joined during active infection and were tracked over time. This record comes from a study of blood T cell repertoires in COVID-19. Per the study methods: Amplification of reference gene primers was used by the study to estimate nucleated cell counts. Libraries were prepared by immunoSEQ multiplex PCR; TCRdb keeps only in-frame clonotypes and omits some of them. From that table come the V and J calls and clone size; the DNA was used to work out D and trimming. The sample has 310,000 or so clones; approximately 90% are singletons. The sequence was obtained from a woman younger than 45 with COVID-19, enrolled during active disease. The sample comprised peripheral blood.

This CDR3 reads CASSTTLTEWEQYF. The CDR3 bases are TGTGCCAGTAGTACTACACTGACTGAATGGGAGCAGTACTTC. The chain couples TRBV19 to TRBJ2-7; no firm D call. This CDR3 comprises 14 residues. V was shortened by 4 bases and J by 7 bases, with 17 bases between the two germline ends. Germline-derived CDR1 and CDR2 are LNHDA and SQIVND (reference sequence).